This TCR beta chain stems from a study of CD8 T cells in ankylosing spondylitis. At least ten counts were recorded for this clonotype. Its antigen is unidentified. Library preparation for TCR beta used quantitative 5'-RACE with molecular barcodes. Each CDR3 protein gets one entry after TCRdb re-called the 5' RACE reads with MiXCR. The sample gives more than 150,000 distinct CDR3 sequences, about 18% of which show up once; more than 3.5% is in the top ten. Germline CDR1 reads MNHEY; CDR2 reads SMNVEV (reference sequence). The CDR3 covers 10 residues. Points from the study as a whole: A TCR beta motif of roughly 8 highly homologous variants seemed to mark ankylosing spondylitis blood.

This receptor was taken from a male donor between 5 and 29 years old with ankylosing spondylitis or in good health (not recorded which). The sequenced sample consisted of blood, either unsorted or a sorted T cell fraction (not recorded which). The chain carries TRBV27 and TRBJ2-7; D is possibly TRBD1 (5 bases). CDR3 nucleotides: TGTGCAACGCAGGGTCACGAGCAGTACGTC. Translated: CATQGHEQYV.